This entry lists 8 T cell receptor beta chains sequenced from one sample in a study of blood T cells in healthy people across ages. PCR was performed a second time for about 7 to 11 cycles using a sample-barcoded 5' primer and a J-beta primer mix. Via MiXCR, TCRdb re-called the 5' RACE reads, giving one row per CDR3 protein. Among 1.5 million to 2 million distinct CDR3 sequences listed, roughly 30% were seen once. The material sequenced was blood. Receptors originate from a woman younger than 45 in good health.

The V gene is TRBV7-2, the J gene TRBJ2-6; maybe TRBD1 (5 bases). This CDR3 spans 14 amino acids. Germline V lookup: CDR1 SGHTA, CDR2 FQGNSA. V lost 4 bases and J 2 bases, leaving 6 bases between the germline ends. This CDR3 reads CASSSRAGANVLTF. Written as DNA, the CDR3 is TGTGCCAGCAGCTCCAGGGCTGGGGCCAACGTCCTGACTTTC.

The chain recombines TRBV6-5 with TRBJ2-4; D is unresolved. The CDR3 is 13 amino acids. CDR1 and CDR2 from the germline V gene are MNHEY and SVGAGI. The V gene lost 7 bases and the J gene lost 13 bases, with 20 bases spanning the gap. The CDR3 DNA is TGTGCCAGCACCAAATTTCTAAACAATGAGCAGTACTTC. It yields the protein CASTKFLNNEQYF.

The V call is TRBV2, the J call TRBJ2-1, with 9 bases identical to TRBD1. V lost 4 bases to trimming and J lost 7 bases; unmatched junction nucleotides: 5. CDR1 and CDR2 (germline): SNHLY, FYNNEI. CDR3 length: 14 residues. DNA of the CDR3: TGTGCCAGCAGTGTACGGGACAGGGTTAATGAGCAGTTCTTC. Encoded protein: CASSVRDRVNEQFF.

A few counts support this clonotype. This chain uses TRBV5-6 with TRBJ2-4; 10 nucleotides align to TRBD2. The CDR3 totals 16 residues. J was trimmed by 7 bases and V by 3 bases; bases with no gene match: 10. Germline CDR1 and CDR2: SGHDT and YYEEEE. CDR3 coding DNA: TGTGCCAGCAGCTACGCTAGCGGGGGTAAAGGTAACATTCAGTACTTC. This gives the protein CASSYASGGKGNIQYF.

As concerns this clonotype: Being one base from a much bigger clone, this may be a read error. V is TRBV12-3 or TRBV12-4 and J is TRBJ2-7; the D gene is possibly TRBD1 (6 bases). This CDR3 contains 15 residues. The ends were cut back, 7 bases at V and 3 bases at J, with 19 bases in the middle. CDR3 in amino acids: CASTSRDKGRYEQYF. The CDR3 nucleotides read TGTGCCAGCACCAGCCGGGACAAGGGACGCTACGAGCAGTACTTC.

This clonotype was observed at least ten times. This rearrangement joins TRBV7-2 to TRBJ1-1; no clear D gene. The CDR3 contains 16 residues. Germline-derived CDR1 and CDR2 are SGHTA and FQGNSA. Trimming stripped 5 bases from V and 1 base from J, with 17 bases between. CDR3 in amino acids: CASSARPWGPNTEAFF. The CDR3, as DNA: TGTGCCAGCAGCGCCCGTCCTTGGGGTCCGAACACTGAAGCTTTCTTT.

This clonotype was observed many times. This chain uses TRBV20-1 with TRBJ2-7, with D possibly TRBD2 on 6 matching bases. Germline V CDR1 and CDR2: DFQATT, SNEGSKA (reference sequence). V was shortened by 1 base and J by 0 bases, with 13 bases between the two germline ends. The CDR3 sequence is 15 residues long. CDR3 sequence (DNA): TGCAGTGCTAGAGGTGAGGCGGGACCCTCCTACGAGCAGTACTTC. Translating it yields CSARGEAGPSYEQYF.

V is TRBV5-1 and J is TRBJ2-7; 7 nucleotides line up with TRBD2. Losses at the gene ends were 2 bases for V and 2 bases for J; bases not matched to a gene: 7. Germline CDR1 is SGHRS and CDR2 is YFSETQ. The CDR3 consists of 15 residues. The CDR3 region is CASSFSSGVPYEQYF. The CDR3 DNA is TGCGCCAGCAGCTTTAGCAGCGGGGTTCCCTACGAGCAGTACTTC. The full variable domain, with the rest looked up from reference TRBV5-1 and TRBJ2-7, is KAGVTQTPRYLIKTRGQQVTLSCSPISGHRSVSWYQQTPGQGLQFLFEYFSETQRNKGNFPGRFSGRQFSNSRSEMNVSTLELGDSALYLCASSFSSGVPYEQYFGPGTRLTVT.